This T cell receptor (beta chain) was identified in a study of shared T cell receptors in the human thymus (dated by TCRdb to the early 2020s). Broadly, across the study: The study investigated the way shared, self-reactive T-cell receptor alpha chains are produced in the human thymus.

This clone was counted a few times. The target of this receptor is not known. The sample holds no much larger clone one base away, and base qualities are not on file. The library came from the immunoSEQ multiplex PCR assay. TCRdb carries this immuneACCESS record with in-frame sequences only. Its versions omit some clonotypes, under half of them owing to an unresolved V gene in the studies checked, with the rest unexplained. The sample table shows over 450,000 clones, and approximately 78% are seen once. More than 0.01% of the sample is taken by the ten largest. The sample was also reused in another study, on human thymus T cells. As the second study states: The donors were immunologically healthy infants in Finland who had open corrective cardiac surgery for congenital heart defects. The thymus tissue came from surgical resects taken out during corrective cardiac surgery. Usage of V and J gene segments appeared to be biased in both the thymic and the peripheral blood repertoires. Highly overlapping thymic TCR repertoires among unrelated individuals were reported in the related research. The study described the TCR alpha and beta repertoires in fewer than 10 infant thymus samples and a handful of matching peripheral blood samples. Donor ages ranged from about 6 to 244 days, and the cohort comprised six or seven male and a couple of female infants. Thymocytes were freed from the tissue by mechanical means and kept at -70 degrees C as pellets of roughly 8.5-31 million cells. A QIAsymphony instrument was used to extract genomic DNA from the frozen cell pellets. TCRB and TCRAD loci were amplified from a standardized quantity of quality-controlled genomic DNA using the immunoSEQ multiplex PCR assay. The amplicons covered the V(D)J region and were long enough to include the CDR3 and to identify the V and J genes. The commercial immunoSEQ service was used to sequence amplicons on an Illumina platform. Primer bias and sequencing errors were corrected using previously described methods, and TCRAD and TCRB definitions followed the IMGT database. Repertoires were analysed with immunoSEQ Analyzer 3.0 and VDJTools, covering basic statistics, V/J segment usage, diversity estimates, rarefaction and pairwise overlap. Diversity was estimated using the Chao1, ChaoE, Efron-Thisted, Shannon and inverse Simpson indices, and was also estimated on datasets down-sampled to the size of the smallest sample. Repertoire overlap was determined by strict matching of CDR3 nucleotide sequence, V gene and J gene, and Jaccard-based multidimensional scaling clustering was applied. On average, thymus samples gave 750,000 to 1,000,000 unique TCRB clonotypes, whereas blood samples gave roughly 84,000.

The sample comprised thymocytes. This receptor was taken from a boy under two years old with a congenital heart defect. Donor details come from another sample of the same person, matched by shared clones.

The bases are TGTGCCAGCCTAGGGAGTGAGCAGTACTTC. It translates to CASLGSEQYF. Recombination linked TRBV19 to TRBJ2-7; the D gene is possibly TRBD2, with 5 bases matching. Including the terminal cysteine and phenylalanine, the CDR3 comprises 10 residues. Just CDR3 DNA is preserved here, 30 bases in frame from base 1. The germline V gene encodes CDR1 LNHDA and CDR2 SQIVND (reference sequence). V is shortened by 9 bases, J by 7 bases, and the region joining them spans 10 bases. The entire variable domain, with the stretches around the CDR3 drawn from the reference TRBV19 and TRBJ2-7 proteins, is DGGITQSPKYLFRKEGQNVTLSCEQNLNHDAMYWYRQDPGQGLRLIYYSQIVNDFQKGDIAEGYSVSREKKESFPLTVTSAQKNPTAFYLCASLGSEQYFGPGTRLTVT.